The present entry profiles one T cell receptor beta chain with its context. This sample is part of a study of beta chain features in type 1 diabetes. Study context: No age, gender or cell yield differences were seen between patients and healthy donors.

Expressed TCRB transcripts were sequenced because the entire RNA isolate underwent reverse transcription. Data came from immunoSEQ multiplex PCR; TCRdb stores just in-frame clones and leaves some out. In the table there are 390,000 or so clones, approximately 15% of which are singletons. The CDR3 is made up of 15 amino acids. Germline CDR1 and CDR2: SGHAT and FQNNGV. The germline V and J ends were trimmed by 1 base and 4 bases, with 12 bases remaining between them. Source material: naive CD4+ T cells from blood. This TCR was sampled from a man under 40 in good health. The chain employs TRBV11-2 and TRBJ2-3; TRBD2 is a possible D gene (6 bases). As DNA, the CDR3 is TGTGCCAGCAGCTTAGGCGGGGCTAGACCAGATACGCAGTATTTT. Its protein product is CASSLGGARPDTQYF.